This T cell receptor beta chain appears in the sequencing data of a study of identical twins. TCRdb processed the 5' RACE reads anew with MiXCR; each CDR3 protein has one entry. The sample includes roughly 1,500,000 distinct CDR3 sequences, under 35% of them seen just once. In its sample, this clonotype was seen once. Sequencing input: cord blood. The origin of this receptor is a newborn girl in good health.

In nucleotides, the CDR3 is TGCAGTGCTTCCCGAGCGGGAGGGTACTACGAGCAGTACTTC. It specifies CSASRAGGYYEQYF. The rearrangement links TRBV20-1 to TRBJ2-7; 10 positions match TRBD2. Germline V lookup: CDR1 DFQATT, CDR2 SNEGSKA (reference sequence). V shed 5 bases, J shed 3 bases, and the junction held 7 bases outside the gene matches. The CDR3 consists of 14 residues.